The present TCR beta chain was sequenced within a study of identifying expanded T cells in peripheral blood. Broader study findings: Across healthy donors, higher total template counts meant significantly greater approximately two-week count variance. Differentially abundant clones: around 1.1 between replicates, 15 to 17 at 2 to 3 weeks, more than 18 at four.

Healthy donors had no documented immune events, such as infections, while sampled. Comments on this clone: The antigen remains undetermined.

V was shortened by 4 bases and J by 3 bases, with 16 bases between the two germline ends. In germline, CDR1 is MNHEY, CDR2 SVGAGI. The length of the CDR3 is 16 residues. Data came from immunoSEQ multiplex PCR; TCRdb stores just in-frame clones and leaves some out. The sample yields roughly 100,000 clones, around nine tenths seen once. This clonotype originated in a person aged 18 to 69 in good health. Sequenced: blood. This rearrangement joins TRBV6-5 to TRBJ2-1; a weak D match, TRBD2 (7 bases). CDR3 DNA: TGTGCCAGCAGTTGGGATAGGGGGGGATACTACAATGAGCAGTTCTTC. It specifies CASSWDRGGYYNEQFF.